This T cell receptor (beta chain) comes out of a study of T-cell reconstitution after alpha-beta-depleted transplantation in children. V lost 5 bases and J lost 1, with 23 bases in between. Germline CDR1 and CDR2: DFQATT and SNEGSKA (reference sequence). This CDR3 contains 17 residues. Unique molecular identifiers were used in preparing the TCRbeta library. Each CDR3 protein is one row after TCRdb ran MiXCR on the PCR reads. The sample lists a few hundred thousand distinct CDR3 sequences, around 13% seen once, with around 6.1% in the top ten. A few counts support this clonotype. Sample: PBMCs from the stem cell graft donor, taken from the stem cell graft. The chain couples TRBV20-1 to TRBJ1-1; no firm D call. The sequence was collected from a human donor who donated a stem cell graft to a child with combined immunodeficiency. The DNA for the CDR3 is TGCAGTGCTGAGGGCCCAGCAGCTATACCAAGGAACACTGAAGCTTTCTTT. Translating it yields CSAEGPAAIPRNTEAFF.